The rows below give T cell receptor beta chains drawn from one sample of a study of OX40 agonist ivuxolimab in advanced cancers. Data came from immunoSEQ multiplex PCR; TCRdb stores just in-frame clones and leaves some out. The sample lists roughly 68,000 clones; roughly 90% were seen once. This specimen was CD4+ or CD8+ T cells sorted from blood, taken in a trial of the OX40 agonist ivuxolimab. The receptors derive from an adult with an advanced solid tumor such as melanoma, head and neck, liver or kidney cancer. Both conserved end residues are part of each CDR3. Each record gives: V gene, J gene, CDR3 protein.

TRBV6-1,TRBJ2-7,CASSESGRDYEQYF
TRBV7-2,TRBJ2-1,CASRERTYEQFF
TRBV4-1,TRBJ2-1,CASSQADGAQYNEQFF
TRBV6-1,TRBJ2-5,CANWDRGLGETQYF
TRBV7-6,TRBJ2-1,CASSFMGQGINEQFF
TRBV21-1,TRBJ1-1,CASSKRGGQRSEAFF
TRBV2,TRBJ1-1,CASSEGGFAGVNTEAFF
TRBV6-1,TRBJ1-5,CASSEGWTDSNQPQHF
TRBV4-1,TRBJ2-1,CASSQEGSGGARNEQFF
TRBV5-1,TRBJ2-2,CASSSSGGQTGELFF
TRBV5-6,TRBJ2-3,CASSGTGGVWTDTQYF
TRBV14,TRBJ2-2,CASSHRIAGSDTGELFF
TRBV27,TRBJ2-3,CASSFRYYSTDTQYF
TRBV6-5,TRBJ2-7,CASRRQRDYEQYF
TRBV5-5,TRBJ2-1,CASSSMTGLYNEQFF
TRBV6-6,TRBJ2-7,CASSSRTGHEQYF
TRBV4-2,TRBJ2-7,CASSQLTSGGREQYF
TRBV30,TRBJ1-2,CAAPGRTSYGYTF
TRBV11-3,TRBJ2-5,CASSLGGNQETQYF
TRBV9,TRBJ2-2,CASSVATSGRAGAGELFF
TRBV19,TRBJ2-6,CASSEGAGANVLTF
TRBV12-5,TRBJ2-7,CASSPAGYEQYF
TRBV7-3,TRBJ2-1,CASSLIGSGGGRNNEQFF
TRBV19,TRBJ2-7,CASSMEGQGSVRFYEQYF
TRBV29-1,TRBJ2-1,CSVGRMDNEQFF
TRBV4-1,TRBJ1-1,CASSARGGNTEAFF
TRBV4-1,TRBJ2-5,CASSQEGGWETQYF
TRBV6-5,TRBJ1-4,CASKQGEKLFF
TRBV6-7,TRBJ2-7,CASSYSGLALQYF